This TCR beta chain was recorded in a study of blood T cells in healthy people across ages. About the research overall: Per two T cells, about one barcoded beta molecule was captured through template switching.

Germline lookup yields CDR1 SGHTA and CDR2 FQGNSA. The CDR3 is made up of 14 amino acids. A second PCR of 7 to 11 cycles used a sample-barcoded 5' primer and a J-beta primer mix. TCRdb itself ran the 5' RACE reads through MiXCR, one entry per CDR3 protein. This table has some 890,000 distinct CDR3 sequences, about 28% appearing once. This clonotype showed up just a few times. A read error may explain this, as a much larger clone is one base away. These data were likewise used in another study, on T cells of mothers and their children. That source reports: A few healthy Caucasian mothers gave samples, and so did their six children.

The clonotype was recovered from a woman in her forties in good health. The sequenced material came from blood. The V call is TRBV7-2, the J call TRBJ2-3; 7 nucleotides line up with TRBD2. Written as DNA, the CDR3 is TGTGCCAGCAGCCCGGGACTAAACACAGATATGCAGTATTTT. It is translated as CASSPGLNTDMQYF.